The clone carrying this T cell receptor beta chain was observed at least ten times. Its antigen is currently unknown. This CDR3 comprises 14 residues. Germline-derived CDR1 and CDR2 are DFQATT and SNEGSKA (reference sequence). V gave up 0 bases and J gave up 5 bases; unmatched junction bases: 2. Amplified material comprised TCR beta CDR3 regions derived from RNA transcripts. The authors performed first-round RT-PCR with HTBI primers and then a second-round multiplex PCR. From the multiplex PCR reads, TCRdb called clonotypes with MiXCR, one entry per CDR3 protein. The sample yields about 660,000 distinct CDR3 sequences, over 40% seen once. This record comes from a study of Graves' ophthalmopathy and Graves' hyperthyroidism. Study details: Peripheral blood was gathered at the point of initial diagnosis, before any treatment started. The study, taken as a whole, reports: The model's ophthalmopathy progression predictions had roughly 65% sensitivity and just under 75% specificity. A majority of expanded thyroid clonotypes exceeding 0.001 frequency were likewise present in blood.

Ophthalmopathy-affected donors exhibited moderate-to-severe activity, CAS ≥3, NOSPECS ≥4, and duration under 3 months. The V and J genes are TRBV20-1 and TRBJ1-4, with TRBD1 matching over 8 bases. The source of this sequence is an adult man with Graves' ophthalmopathy. The source material was peripheral blood. The CDR3: CSARDPGGNEKLFF. In DNA form, the CDR3 reads TGCAGTGCTAGAGATCCAGGGGGCAATGAAAAACTGTTTTTT.